The 22 T cell receptor beta chains below were found in one sample sequenced in a study of blood T cell repertoires in COVID-19. Sequencing used immunoSEQ multiplex PCR; TCRdb keeps in-frame clones, though not all of them. This sample carries 30,000 to 40,000 clones, around 85% of them seen once, and the ten largest clones take about 15%. Input material: peripheral blood. The receptors derive from a human donor with acute or convalescent COVID-19. The donor label of this sample is uncertain.

The chain recombines TRBV29-1 with TRBJ1-2, with D uncertain. The germline gives CDR1 SQVTM, CDR2 ANQGSEA. Between the trimmed V and J ends, which lost 4 bases and 2 bases, there was a span of 11 bases. This CDR3 spans 13 amino acids. The CDR3 DNA reads TGCAGCGTTGCTTCAGGAATAAACTATGGCTACACCTTC. Amino acid sequence: CSVASGINYGYTF.

The chain links TRBV7-8 to TRBJ1-5, with D uncertain. The CDR3 is 17 residues long. V was shortened by 5 bases and J by 4 bases, with 21 bases between the two germline ends. The germline gives CDR1 SGHVS, CDR2 FQNEAQ. The CDR3 DNA sequence: TGTGCCAGCAGCCCAACAAGAACCCTAGCGAGGAATCAGCCCCAGCATTTT. This sequence encodes CASSPTRTLARNQPQHF. The full variable domain, its missing parts supplied by reference TRBV7-8 and TRBJ1-5, is GAGVSQSPRYKVAKRGQDVALRCDPISGHVSLFWYQQALGQGPEFLTYFQNEAQLDKSGLPSDRFFAERPEGSVSTLKIQRTQQEDSAVYLCASSPTRTLARNQPQHFGDGTRLSIL.

This clone was seen a few times. The J gene is TRBJ1-5, the V gene TRBV28, with no clear D. Per germline, CDR1 MDHEN and CDR2 SYDVKM. The length of the CDR3 is 14 residues. V was shortened by 7 bases and J by 3 bases, with 13 bases between the two germline ends. CDR3 sequence: CASKGPGVNQPQHF. The DNA for the CDR3 is TGTGCCAGCAAAGGCCCCGGGGTCAATCAGCCCCAGCATTTT.

Of note for this clone: Other DNA sequences from this sample encode an identical CDR3 as well. The V gene is TRBV3-1 (or the pseudogene TRBV3-2), the J gene TRBJ1-2; 8 positions match TRBD1. Trimming cost V 2 bases and J 4 bases; bases outside gene matches: 18. Germline lookup yields CDR1 LGHDT and CDR2 YNNKEL (reference sequence). CDR3 length equals 19 residues. CDR3 protein: CASSQSLDRGLVRGYGYTF. CDR3 sequence (DNA): TGTGCCAGCAGCCAATCGCTCGACAGGGGATTGGTGCGGGGCTATGGCTACACCTTC.

This chain joins TRBV7-2 and TRBJ1-4; tentatively, D is TRBD1 (5 bases). The CDR3 sequence is 13 residues long. CDR1 is SGHTA, CDR2 FQGNSA, per germline. Trimming took 5 bases from V and 8 from J, leaving 12 bases between them. CDR3 residues: CASSIFRTEKLFF. Written as DNA, the CDR3 is TGTGCCAGCAGCATCTTCAGGACAGAAAAACTGTTTTTT. The full variable domain, completed using reference TRBV7-2 and TRBJ1-4, is GAGVSQSPSNKVTEKGKDVELRCDPISGHTALYWYRQSLGQGLEFLIYFQGNSAPDKSGLPSDRFSAERTGGSVSTLTIQRTQQEDSAVYLCASSIFRTEKLFFGSGTQLSVL.

The gene calls are TRBV6-5 and TRBJ2-3; 8 bases are a match to TRBD1. Germline values: CDR1 MNHEY, CDR2 SVGAGI. V shed 6 bases, J shed 4 bases, and the junction held 9 bases outside the gene matches. This CDR3 comprises 15 residues. In nucleotides, the CDR3 is TGTGCCAGCAGCTCAGACAGGGGAAGCGCAGATACGCAGTATTTT. Its translation: CASSSDRGSADTQYF.

The rearrangement joins TRBV19 to TRBJ2-1; TRBD2 aligns across 9 bases. Per the germline V gene, CDR1 is LNHDA and CDR2 is SQIVND (reference sequence). The CDR3 spans 16 residues. The V segment lost 5 bases and the J segment 5 bases; nucleotides outside the gene matches: 10. CDR3: CASSPPIAGANNEQFF. The CDR3 DNA is TGTGCCAGTAGTCCGCCCATAGCGGGAGCGAACAATGAGCAGTTCTTC.

The V call is TRBV5-1, the J call TRBJ1-4; 11 bases agree with TRBD1. This CDR3 contains 16 residues. Germline V gene lookup returns CDR1 SGHRS and CDR2 YFSETQ. V dropped 3 bases and J dropped 6; count of bases not matched to a gene: 7. The CDR3 region is CASSSGTGGGYEKLFF. The CDR3 coding sequence is TGCGCCAGCAGCTCCGGGACAGGGGGAGGCTATGAAAAACTGTTTTTT.

This clone has only a few counts. This chain uses TRBV29-1 with TRBJ1-2, with TRBD1 as a possible D gene (5 bases). The CDR3 extends over 12 amino acids. V lost 1 base and J 10 bases, leaving 13 bases between the germline ends. The germline V gene encodes CDR1 SQVTM and CDR2 ANQGSEA. This CDR3 reads CSVEAYQGAYTF. The CDR3 DNA follows: TGCAGCGTTGAAGCGTATCAGGGCGCCTACACCTTC.

V usage is TRBV29-1 and J usage is TRBJ1-1; D possibly corresponds to TRBD1 (6 bases). The CDR3 is made up of 14 amino acids. CDR1 and CDR2 from the germline V gene are SQVTM and ANQGSEA. Deletions cut 7 bases from V and 1 base from J, with 16 bases between. The CDR3 loop is CSAPSDSRNTEAFF. The CDR3 DNA reads as TGCAGCGCGCCCTCGGACAGTAGGAACACTGAAGCTTTCTTT.

In DNA, the CDR3 is TGTGCCAGCAGCGTCCCGGGACTTAATACGCAGTATTTT. Protein product: CASSVPGLNTQYF. The chain has TRBV2 and TRBJ2-3, with D possibly matching TRBD2 (6 bases). Germline CDR1 reads SNHLY; CDR2 reads FYNNEI. Trimming stripped 6 bases from V and 7 bases from J, with 14 bases between. This CDR3 is 13 amino acids long.

V and J are TRBV6-6 and TRBJ2-3, with D unclear. V shed 7 bases and J shed 4 bases, with 6 bases lying between them. Looked up from germline, CDR1 is MNHNY and CDR2 is SVGAGI (reference sequence). This CDR3 spans 11 amino acids. CDR3 in amino acids: CASTASDTQYF. The CDR3 DNA sequence: TGTGCCAGCACTGCGTCAGATACGCAGTATTTT.

The chain uses TRBV30 and TRBJ1-2; D unclear. The CDR3 spans 10 residues. Germline loops: CDR1 GTSNPN, CDR2 SVGIG (reference sequence). V was pared by 3 bases and J by 7 bases, with 6 bases between. The CDR3 sequence is CAWRRGGYTF. DNA of the CDR3: TGTGCCTGGAGGCGCGGTGGCTACACCTTC. The full variable domain, with the rest looked up from reference TRBV30 and TRBJ1-2, is SQTIHQWPATLVQPVGSPLSLECTVEGTSNPNLYWYRQAAGRGLQLLFYSVGIGQISSEVPQNLSASRPQDRQFILSSKKLLLSDSGFYLCAWRRGGYTFGSGTRLTVV.

The chain links TRBV2 to TRBJ2-1, with D possibly matching TRBD2 (5 bases). Germline values: CDR1 SNHLY, CDR2 FYNNEI. The CDR3 loop spans 16 amino acids. V shed 3 bases and J shed 6 bases, with 18 bases lying between them. DNA for the CDR3: TGTGCCAGCAGTGACAGCGGCTCCCCCCTAGTCAATGAGCAGTTCTTC. Encoded protein: CASSDSGSPLVNEQFF.

The chain carries TRBV6-6 and TRBJ1-1; D gene unclear. The CDR3 is 13 amino acids. CDR1 and CDR2 (germline): MNHNY, SVGAGI (reference sequence). The V end was cut by 7 bases, the J end by 3 bases, with 12 bases between. The CDR3 coding sequence is TGTGCCAGCACCAAGTCTATCGACACTGAAGCTTTCTTT. Its protein product is CASTKSIDTEAFF.

The chain carries TRBV19 and TRBJ2-7; D unresolved. The CDR3 totals 12 residues. V was pared by 5 bases and J by 2 bases, with 7 bases between. CDR1 LNHDA and CDR2 SQIVND come from the germline V gene (reference sequence). The CDR3 sequence is CASSSQAYEQYF. Here the CDR3 DNA reads TGTGCCAGTAGTTCGCAGGCCTACGAGCAGTACTTC.

This clone has only a few counts. The rearrangement links TRBV11-2 to TRBJ2-1; D gene uncertain. CDR1 and CDR2 from the germline V gene are SGHAT and FQNNGV. The CDR3 length is 12 residues. Trimming took 3 bases from V and 11 from J, leaving 11 bases between them. The CDR3, as DNA: TGTGCCAGCAGCTTGGAGCGTGGTAAGCAGTTCTTC. Its translation: CASSLERGKQFF.

The chain recombines TRBV7-2 with TRBJ1-2, with a tentative D call TRBD1 (6 bases). CDR3 length: 13 residues. Germline lookup yields CDR1 SGHTA and CDR2 FQGNSA. V lost 5 bases, J lost 8 bases, and 15 bases lay in between. DNA of the CDR3: TGTGCCAGCAGCCCTACAGGGTCGTCGGGCTACACCTTC. Translation: CASSPTGSSGYTF.

The chain recombines TRBV6-5 with TRBJ1-6, with a weak D call TRBD1 (5 bases). This CDR3 has 12 residues. The V and J ends lost 5 bases and 10 bases respectively, with 9 bases between them. Germline loops: CDR1 MNHEY, CDR2 SVGAGI. The DNA for the CDR3 is TGTGCCAGCAGTCAGCGGGGCTCACCCCTCCACTTT. This translates into CASSQRGSPLHF.

The V gene is TRBV7-2, the J gene TRBJ1-4; the match to TRBD1 covers 10 bases. This CDR3 comprises 15 residues. V lost 10 bases and J lost 7; bases outside the gene matches: 12. CDR1 is SGHTA and CDR2 is FQGNSA in the germline V gene. CDR3 sequence reads: CATCDRDRGAEKLFF. The DNA of the CDR3 is TGTGCCACCTGTGACCGGGACAGGGGAGCTGAAAAACTGTTTTTT.

The chain links TRBV5-1 to TRBJ2-7; TRBD2 might be the D (6 bases). The CDR3 runs to 13 residues. Germline values: CDR1 SGHRS, CDR2 YFSETQ. The ends were cut back, 2 bases at V and 6 bases at J, with 12 bases in the middle. CDR3 DNA: TGCGCCAGCAGCTTCGGGGGAGCTGCCGAGCAGTACTTC. Amino acid sequence: CASSFGGAAEQYF.

The chain joins TRBV28 to TRBJ1-1; 8 nucleotides align to TRBD1. This CDR3 is 14 amino acids long. Trimming cost V 5 bases and J 5 bases; bases outside gene matches: 7. Germline assignment: CDR1 MDHEN and CDR2 SYDVKM. The CDR3 region has the DNA TGTGCCAGCAGTCCCGGGACAGGTGTAACTGAAGCTTTCTTT. Translated, it gives CASSPGTGVTEAFF. Combining the CDR3 with reference TRBV28 and TRBJ1-1 gives the whole variable domain DVKVTQSSRYLVKRTGEKVFLECVQDMDHENMFWYRQDPGLGLRLIYFSYDVKMKEKGDIPEGYSVSREKKERFSLILESASTNQTSMYLCASSPGTGVTEAFFGQGTRLTVV.